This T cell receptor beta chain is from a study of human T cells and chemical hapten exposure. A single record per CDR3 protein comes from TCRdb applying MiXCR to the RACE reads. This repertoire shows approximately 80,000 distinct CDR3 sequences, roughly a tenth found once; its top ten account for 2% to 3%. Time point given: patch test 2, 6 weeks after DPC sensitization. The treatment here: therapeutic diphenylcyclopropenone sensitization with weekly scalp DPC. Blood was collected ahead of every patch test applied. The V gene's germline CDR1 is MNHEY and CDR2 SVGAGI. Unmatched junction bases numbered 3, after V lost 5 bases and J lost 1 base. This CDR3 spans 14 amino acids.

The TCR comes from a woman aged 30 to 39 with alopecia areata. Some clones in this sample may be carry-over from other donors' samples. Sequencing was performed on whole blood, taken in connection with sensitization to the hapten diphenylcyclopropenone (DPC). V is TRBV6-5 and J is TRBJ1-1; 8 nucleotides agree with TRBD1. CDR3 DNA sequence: TGTGCCAGCAGTCGAGACAGGGGGAACACTGAAGCTTTCTTT. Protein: CASSRDRGNTEAFF.